Shown below are 21 T cell receptor beta chains from a single sample sequenced in a study of CD8 T cells in Susac syndrome. Random-hexamer reverse transcription was applied to about 0.45 to 1 ug RNA. In TCRdb, the immunoSEQ multiplex PCR reads were re-called with MiXCR into one record per CDR3 protein. The sample holds over 150,000 distinct CDR3 sequences, about 95% seen once. The sequenced sample consisted of CD4+ T cells from PBMCs. These receptors were collected from a human donor with multiple sclerosis.

The rearrangement uses TRBV20-1 and TRBJ2-7; 10 bases match TRBD2. The germline V gene encodes CDR1 DFQATT and CDR2 SNEGSKA (reference sequence). The CDR3 length is 15 residues. V was clipped by 5 bases and J by 0 bases; unmatched bases: 7. The CDR3 loop reads CSASQASGGSYEQYF. CDR3 DNA: TGCAGTGCTTCGCAGGCTAGCGGGGGCTCCTACGAGCAGTACTTC.

This clonotype turned up a few times. The rearrangement links TRBV11-2 to TRBJ1-1; D remains unclear. This CDR3 comprises 15 residues. From germline, CDR1 is SGHAT and CDR2 FQNNGV. The V end was cut by 0 bases, the J end by 0 bases, with 8 bases between. CDR3 amino acids: CASSLDLRVNTEAFF. CDR3 in DNA: TGTGCCAGCAGCTTAGATCTTCGCGTGAACACTGAAGCTTTCTTT.

The chain links TRBV6-5 to TRBJ1-1, with D perhaps TRBD1 (6 bases). Trimming cost V 2 bases and J 4 bases, with 11 bases left between them. The length of the CDR3 is 14 residues. Germline V lookup: CDR1 MNHEY, CDR2 SVGAGI. DNA for the CDR3: TGTGCCAGCAGTTACGCCGCGGACAGCACTGAAGCTTTCTTT. This gives the protein CASSYAADSTEAFF.

The chain couples TRBV30 to TRBJ2-2; 10 bases line up with TRBD1. V gave up 7 bases and J gave up 6 bases; unmatched junction bases: 14. The CDR3 totals 16 residues. The V gene's germline CDR1 is GTSNPN and CDR2 SVGIG (reference sequence). In nucleotides, the CDR3 is TGTGCCTCAAAACCACCGGGACAGGGGTTTGCCGGGGAGCTGTTTTTT. Translation gives CASKPPGQGFAGELFF.

The chain uses TRBV12-5 and TRBJ1-2; no clear D. The V gene lost 3 bases and the J gene lost 6 bases, with 2 bases spanning the gap. Germline CDR1 is LGHNT and CDR2 is FRNRAP. The CDR3 has 10 residues. CDR3 DNA: TGTGCTAGTGGTTTCGATGGCTACACCTTC. It encodes CASGFDGYTF.

For the CDR3, the DNA is TGTGCCACCAGTGAAACGGGGCGTGTCAATGAGCAGTTCTTC. Protein sequence: CATSETGRVNEQFF. This sequence joins TRBV24-1 and TRBJ2-1; the D call may be TRBD1 or TRBD2 (5 bases each). The CDR3 is 14 amino acids. V dropped 4 bases and J dropped 6 bases, with 12 bases sitting between them. The germline gives CDR1 KGHDR, CDR2 SFDVKD.

This chain uses TRBV9 with TRBJ2-7, with 8 bases that match TRBD2. The V gene's germline CDR1 is SGDLS and CDR2 YYNGEE. Trimming cost V 0 bases and J 1 base; bases outside gene matches: 6. The CDR3 consists of 16 residues. In DNA form, the CDR3 reads TGTGCCAGCAGCGTAGCGGCGTCGGGAGGGTCCTACGAGCAGTACTTC. Protein: CASSVAASGGSYEQYF.

The CDR3 coding sequence is TGTGCCACCAGCAGGGGACTAGCGGGGGCCGGGGAGCTGTTTTTT. Translated: CATSRGLAGAGELFF. The genes are TRBV15 and TRBJ2-2; 14 nucleotides match TRBD2. The trim removed 3 bases at V and 6 bases at J, leaving 0 bases unmatched. The CDR3 has 15 residues. Looked up from germline, CDR1 is LNHNV and CDR2 is YYDKDF (reference sequence). Combining the CDR3 with reference TRBV15 and TRBJ2-2 gives the whole variable domain DAMVIQNPRYQVTQFGKPVTLSCSQTLNHNVMYWYQQKSSQAPKLLFHYYDKDFNNEADTPDNFQSRRPNTSFCFLDIRSPGLGDTAMYLCATSRGLAGAGELFFGEGSRLTVL.

This clonotype was observed once. The genes are TRBV24-1 and TRBJ2-1, with 12 positions matching TRBD2. The CDR3 runs 18 residues. From germline, CDR1 is KGHDR and CDR2 SFDVKD. V shed 4 bases and J 3 bases; nucleotides not matched to a gene: 9. This chain's CDR3 is CATSESSGTSGHYNEQFF. Written as DNA, the CDR3 is TGTGCCACCAGTGAAAGCTCCGGGACTAGCGGGCACTACAATGAGCAGTTCTTC.

In its sample, this clonotype was seen once. The rearrangement links TRBV29-1 to TRBJ2-1; 14 nucleotides match TRBD2. Germline V gives CDR1 SQVTM, CDR2 ANQGSEA. V gave up 6 bases and J gave up 0 bases; unmatched junction bases: 4. This CDR3 has 16 amino acids. CDR3 in DNA: TGCAGCGTGACTAGCGGGGGGGCCGACTCCTACAATGAGCAGTTCTTC. Residues: CSVTSGGADSYNEQFF.

The rearrangement links TRBV9 to TRBJ2-1; 11 nucleotides agree with TRBD2. The CDR3 loop spans 14 amino acids. Germline V CDR1 and CDR2: SGDLS, YYNGEE. The junction had 6 bases not matched to a gene; V was cut back by 3 bases and J by 10 bases. The CDR3 loop reads CASSDIAGGTEQFF. CDR3 bases: TGTGCCAGCAGCGATATAGCGGGAGGGACCGAGCAGTTCTTC.

This chain connects TRBV7-2 to TRBJ1-2; D gene ambiguous. V lost 3 bases to trimming and J lost 8 bases, with 13 bases between them. This CDR3 is built from 13 residues. The V gene's germline CDR1 is SGHTA and CDR2 FQGNSA. The chain's CDR3 is CASSLNPGYGYTF. DNA of the CDR3: TGTGCCAGCAGCTTGAACCCAGGATACGGCTACACCTTC.

The table lists this clonotype with a count of one. The junction and the germline gene differ at one end; a read error may be behind it. The genes are TRBV7-2 and TRBJ2-3; 7 nucleotides match TRBD2. Germline CDR1 is SGHTA and CDR2 is FQGNSA. There are 14 residues in the CDR3. The CDR3 sequence is CASSLADSSGTQYF. The CDR3 bases are TGTGCCAGCAGCCTAGCGGATAGTAGCGGTACGCAGTATTTT.

The chain uses TRBV20-1 and TRBJ2-3; D remains unclear. This CDR3 region has 13 residues. V lost 2 bases, J lost 1 base, and 7 bases lay in between. The V gene's germline CDR1 is DFQATT and CDR2 SNEGSKA (reference sequence). CDR3: CSARRSGTDTQYF. In nucleotides, the CDR3 is TGCAGTGCTAGAAGGAGTGGCACAGATACGCAGTATTTT.

V gene TRBV3-1 combines with J gene TRBJ2-4, with a tentative D call TRBD1 (5 bases). This CDR3 region has 17 residues. The germline V gene encodes CDR1 LGHDT and CDR2 YNNKEL (reference sequence). V lost 0 bases and J lost 0, with 12 bases in between. CDR3: CASSQDTGLSAKNIQYF. CDR3 nucleotides: TGTGCCAGCAGCCAAGATACAGGCCTCTCAGCCAAAAACATTCAGTACTTC.

This clonotype was seen only once. This sequence joins TRBV5-6 and TRBJ2-5, with D unresolved. V was pared by 3 bases and J by 2 bases, with 14 bases between. The CDR3 is 15 residues long. The germline CDR1 and CDR2 sequences are SGHDT and YYEEEE. The CDR3 loop reads CASSYRLRWQETQYF. CDR3 DNA sequence: TGTGCCAGCAGCTACCGACTTCGATGGCAAGAGACCCAGTACTTC.

The chain carries TRBV9 and TRBJ1-6; D gene ambiguous. Trimming took off 2 bases at V and 0 bases at J, with 12 bases between the two ends. Per germline, CDR1 SGDLS and CDR2 YYNGEE. The CDR3 is made up of 17 amino acids. The CDR3 DNA follows: TGTGCCAGCAGCGTCGGACCGCTGAGCTCCTATAATTCACCCCTCCACTTT. Translation: CASSVGPLSSYNSPLHF.

CDR3 nucleotides: TGTGCCAGCAGCGCGGACTCGTCCACTTTAGGCTACACCTTC. It codes for CASSADSSTLGYTF. The chain combines TRBV9 with TRBJ1-2; no clear D. Germline V gene lookup returns CDR1 SGDLS and CDR2 YYNGEE. Trimming removed 3 bases from V and 8 bases from J, with 17 bases in between. The CDR3 is 14 amino acids.

This clonotype was seen a handful of times. The gene calls are TRBV30 and TRBJ2-7; D remains ambiguous. CDR1 and CDR2 (germline): GTSNPN, SVGIG (reference sequence). The CDR3 runs to 12 residues. V lost 4 bases to trimming and J lost 3 bases, with 10 bases between them. This CDR3 reads CAWTTDGYEQYF. As DNA, the CDR3 is TGTGCCTGGACCACGGACGGCTACGAGCAGTACTTC.

The rearrangement uses TRBV9 and TRBJ2-7; no reliable D call. This CDR3 is built from 15 residues. Trimming took 0 bases from V and 4 from J, leaving 14 bases between them. Germline V gene data show CDR1 as SGDLS and CDR2 as YYNGEE. CDR3 loop: CASSVDLVPTYEQYF. The CDR3 bases are TGTGCCAGCAGCGTAGACTTGGTGCCCACTTACGAGCAGTACTTC.

This clonotype was detected once. The rearrangement joins TRBV20-1 to TRBJ2-3; D remains ambiguous. The V and J ends lost 1 base and 1 base respectively, with 9 bases between them. CDR1 and CDR2 from the germline V gene are DFQATT and SNEGSKA (reference sequence). CDR3 length: 14 amino acids. The CDR3 spells CSARVSLGTDTQYF. The DNA of the CDR3 is TGCAGTGCTAGAGTTTCTCTCGGCACAGATACGCAGTATTTT.